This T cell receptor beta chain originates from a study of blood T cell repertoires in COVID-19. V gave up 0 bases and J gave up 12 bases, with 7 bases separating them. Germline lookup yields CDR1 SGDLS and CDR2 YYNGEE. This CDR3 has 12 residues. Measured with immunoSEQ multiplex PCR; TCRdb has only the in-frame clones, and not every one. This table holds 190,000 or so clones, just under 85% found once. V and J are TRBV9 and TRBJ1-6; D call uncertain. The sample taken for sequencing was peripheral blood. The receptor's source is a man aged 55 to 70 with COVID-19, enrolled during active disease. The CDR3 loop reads CASSVARGPLHF. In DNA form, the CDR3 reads TGTGCCAGCAGCGTAGCGCGAGGACCCCTCCACTTT. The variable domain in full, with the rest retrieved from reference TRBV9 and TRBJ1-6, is DSGVTQTPKHLITATGQRVTLRCSPRSGDLSVYWYQQSLDQGLQFLIQYYNGEERAKGNILERFSAQQFPDLHSELNLSSLELGDSALYFCASSVARGPLHFGNGTRLTVT.